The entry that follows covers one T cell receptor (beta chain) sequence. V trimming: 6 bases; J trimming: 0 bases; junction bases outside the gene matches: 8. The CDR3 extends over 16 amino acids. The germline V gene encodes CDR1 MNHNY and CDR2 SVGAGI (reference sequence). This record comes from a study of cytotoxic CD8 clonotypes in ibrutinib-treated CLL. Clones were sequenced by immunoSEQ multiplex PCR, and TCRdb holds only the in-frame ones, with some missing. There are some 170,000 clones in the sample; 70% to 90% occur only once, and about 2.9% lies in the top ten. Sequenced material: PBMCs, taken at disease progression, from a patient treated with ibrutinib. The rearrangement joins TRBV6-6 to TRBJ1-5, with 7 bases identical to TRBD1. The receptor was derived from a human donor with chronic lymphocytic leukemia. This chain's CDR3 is CASRGTEPYSNQPQHF. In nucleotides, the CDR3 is TGTGCCAGCAGGGGGACAGAACCCTATAGCAATCAGCCCCAGCATTTT.